Below, 28 T cell receptor beta chains from the same sample are listed, as sequenced in a study of cytomegalovirus exposure and HLA in healthy donors. PCR used 60 Vbeta primers and 13 Jbeta primers. Only in-frame clones appear in the TCRdb table, and some are missing; sequencing was by immunoSEQ multiplex PCR. The data contain some 180,000 clones, 87% of them singletons. Input material: PBMCs. The receptors derive from a boy aged 2 to 10 in good health and CMV-seronegative.

Note on this clone: The junction does not match germline at one end; this may be a read error. The chain links TRBV7-9 to TRBJ1-5, with D possibly matching TRBD1 (5 bases). The germline gives CDR1 SEHNR, CDR2 FQNEAQ (reference sequence). The CDR3 consists of 14 residues. The CDR3 loop is CSSSSGAGAQPQHF. Here the CDR3 DNA reads TGTTCCAGCAGCTCCGGGGCGGGAGCTCAGCCCCAGCATTTT.

This rearrangement joins TRBV9 to TRBJ2-1; 13 positions agree with TRBD2. The CDR3 covers 17 residues. V trimming: 3 bases; J trimming: 2 bases; junction bases outside the gene matches: 5. Germline V CDR1 and CDR2: SGDLS, YYNGEE. The CDR3 reads CASSEGLAGKTYNEQFF. The CDR3 coding sequence is TGTGCCAGCAGCGAGGGACTAGCGGGAAAGACCTACAATGAGCAGTTCTTC.

The CDR3 DNA follows: TGTGCCAGTAGTATTCTGGACAGCCCGCCGTTGCCTTATGGCTACACCTTC. Translation: CASSILDSPPLPYGYTF. The chain is built from TRBV19 and TRBJ1-2, with D tentatively TRBD1 (6 bases). The V gene's germline CDR1 is LNHDA and CDR2 SQIVND (reference sequence). CDR3 length: 17 residues. The V end lost 3 bases, the J end lost 5 bases, and 22 bases lay between the germline ends.

The chain has TRBV28 and TRBJ2-7, with TRBD1 matching over 9 bases. The trim removed 7 bases at V and 6 bases at J, leaving 7 bases unmatched. There are 13 residues in the CDR3. Germline V gene lookup returns CDR1 MDHEN and CDR2 SYDVKM. The CDR3 DNA sequence: TGTGCCAGCATCGGGACAGGGCCGAGCGAGCAGTACTTC. It specifies CASIGTGPSEQYF.

This clone was recorded a few times. The same CDR3 is also encoded by other DNA sequences in this sample. V gene TRBV19 combines with J gene TRBJ2-7; 7 bases are shared with TRBD1. The germline V gene has CDR1 LNHDA and CDR2 SQIVND (reference sequence). J gave up 1 base and V 4 bases, and 1 base lay outside the gene matches. CDR3 length: 13 residues. The chain's CDR3 is CASSRDSSYEQYF. The CDR3 region has the DNA TGTGCCAGTAGTAGGGACAGTTCCTACGAGCAGTACTTC.

The chain combines TRBV10-3 with TRBJ1-1; tentative D call: TRBD1 (5 bases). Germline CDR1 ENHRY, CDR2 SYGVKD. Trimming shortened V by 4 bases and J by 0 bases, and 12 bases separated the two germline ends. The CDR3 has 15 residues. The CDR3 DNA reads TGTGCCATCAGTGGGGGGGGAAGGATGAACACTGAAGCTTTCTTT. Encoded protein: CAISGGGRMNTEAFF.

This chain connects TRBV18 to TRBJ2-7; 9 positions match TRBD1. The CDR3 sequence is 16 residues long. V lost 2 bases to trimming and J lost 4 bases; unmatched junction nucleotides: 9. Germline V gene sequence: CDR1 KGHSH, CDR2 LQKENI. For the CDR3, the DNA is TGTGCCAGCTCACCAGGTTTGACAGGGGGTCCGTACGAGCAGTACTTC. It codes for CASSPGLTGGPYEQYF.

This chain joins TRBV9 and TRBJ2-3; 12 nucleotides agree with TRBD2. V was clipped by 3 bases and J by 6 bases; unmatched bases: 5. CDR3 length equals 15 residues. CDR1 SGDLS and CDR2 YYNGEE come from the germline V gene. CDR3 region: CASSATSGSMDTQYF. The DNA for the CDR3 is TGTGCCAGCAGCGCGACTAGCGGGAGCATGGATACGCAGTATTTT.

The rearrangement uses TRBV27 and TRBJ2-7, with D tentatively TRBD1 (6 bases). V lost 2 bases to trimming and J lost 2 bases, with 10 bases between them. The CDR3 spans 14 residues. Germline V gives CDR1 MNHEY, CDR2 SMNVEV (reference sequence). The CDR3 coding sequence is TGTGCCAGCAGTTTAATCGGACAGACCTACGAGCAGTACTTC. Its protein is CASSLIGQTYEQYF.

The chain uses TRBV6-5 and TRBJ2-3; TRBD1 agrees at 8 bases. After removal of 5 bases from V and 6 bases from J, the junction contained 10 bases not matched to a gene. From germline, CDR1 is MNHEY and CDR2 SVGAGI. CDR3 length: 15 residues. This chain's CDR3 is CASSPWTGSFDTQYF. DNA for the CDR3: TGTGCCAGCAGTCCCTGGACAGGGTCTTTTGATACGCAGTATTTT.

V is TRBV7-3 and J is TRBJ2-1; D is ambiguous. Trimming stripped 1 base from V and 4 bases from J, with 5 bases between. CDR1 and CDR2 (germline): SGHTA, FQGTGA. The CDR3 is 13 residues long. The CDR3 loop reads CASSLNSYNEQFF. CDR3 DNA sequence: TGTGCCAGCAGCTTAAATTCGTACAATGAGCAGTTCTTC.

The V and J genes are TRBV6-1 and TRBJ1-2, with D perhaps matching TRBD1 (6 bases). The germline CDR1 and CDR2 sequences are MNHNS and SASEGT. Deletions cut 7 bases from V and 4 bases from J, with 16 bases between. The CDR3 runs to 14 residues. The CDR3 sequence: CASTGAASGYGYTF. In DNA form, the CDR3 reads TGTGCCAGCACAGGGGCCGCGTCGGGCTATGGCTACACCTTC.

The V call is TRBV2, the J call TRBJ1-1, with 8 bases identical to TRBD1. The junction had 0 bases not matched to a gene; V was cut back by 6 bases and J by 0 bases. Germline CDR1 SNHLY, CDR2 FYNNEI. The CDR3 runs 13 residues. The chain's CDR3 is CASRGQVNTEAFF. For the CDR3, the DNA is TGTGCCAGCAGGGGACAGGTGAACACTGAAGCTTTCTTT.

V and J are TRBV28 and TRBJ2-7; tentative D call: TRBD1 (6 bases). The germline gives CDR1 MDHEN, CDR2 SYDVKM. The length of the CDR3 is 12 residues. The germline V and J ends were trimmed by 3 bases and 7 bases, with 10 bases remaining between them. Here the CDR3 reads CASSFRQAEQYF. DNA of the CDR3: TGTGCCAGCAGTTTCAGACAGGCGGAGCAGTACTTC.

This clone was counted a single time. The chain couples TRBV28 to TRBJ1-1; D is unclear. This CDR3 has 16 amino acids. Germline lookup yields CDR1 MDHEN and CDR2 SYDVKM. Between the trimmed V and J ends, which lost 2 bases and 1 base, there was a span of 14 bases. CDR3: CASSLMAATPNTEAFF. CDR3 nucleotide sequence: TGTGCCAGCAGTTTAATGGCGGCAACTCCGAACACTGAAGCTTTCTTT.

The J gene is TRBJ2-5, the V gene TRBV7-2, with 8 nucleotides matching TRBD1. This CDR3 has 15 residues. V lost 5 bases and J lost 1; bases outside the gene matches: 6. Germline lookup yields CDR1 SGHTA and CDR2 FQGNSA. DNA for the CDR3: TGTGCCAGCAGCCGACGGACAGGGAGCCAAGAGACCCAGTACTTC. Protein product: CASSRRTGSQETQYF.

V usage is TRBV29-1 and J usage is TRBJ2-1; 10 bases match TRBD1. V lost 4 bases, J lost 4 bases, and 7 bases stayed unmatched. Germline assignment: CDR1 SQVTM and CDR2 ANQGSEA. This CDR3 region has 15 residues. CDR3 sequence: CSVGGMDRGYNEQFF. DNA of the CDR3: TGCAGCGTTGGTGGGATGGACAGGGGGTACAATGAGCAGTTCTTC.

The V and J genes are TRBV7-2 and TRBJ2-1, with a tentative D call TRBD1 (5 bases). CDR1 is SGHTA and CDR2 is FQGNSA in the germline V gene. The V end lost 2 bases, the J end lost 7 bases, and 15 bases lay between the germline ends. The CDR3 spans 15 residues. The CDR3 nucleotides are TGTGCCAGCAGCTTATCATCACAGGTCGGAAATGAGCAGTTCTTC. This gives the protein CASSLSSQVGNEQFF.

The V and J genes are TRBV7-9 and TRBJ2-3; TRBD2 matches 14 bases. Germline V gene sequence: CDR1 SEHNR, CDR2 FQNEAQ (reference sequence). The CDR3 has 16 residues. V lost 5 bases to trimming and J lost 5 bases; unmatched junction nucleotides: 6. The CDR3 loop reads CASSTGTSGGGDTQYF. In DNA, the CDR3 is TGTGCCAGCAGCACCGGGACTAGCGGGGGCGGAGATACGCAGTATTTT.

This clone was detected once. The chain couples TRBV19 to TRBJ2-1, with D maybe TRBD2 (5 bases). This CDR3 comprises 16 residues. The V end was cut by 5 bases, the J end by 5 bases, with 19 bases between. Germline-derived CDR1 and CDR2 are LNHDA and SQIVND (reference sequence). The CDR3 bases are TGTGCCAGTAGTCCGATCGGGGTTGGGCCAGACAATGAGCAGTTCTTC. Protein product: CASSPIGVGPDNEQFF.

This chain joins TRBV19 and TRBJ2-7; D not certain. Germline V gives CDR1 LNHDA, CDR2 SQIVND (reference sequence). The CDR3 extends over 14 amino acids. The CDR3 DNA follows: TGTGCGGTATCCCCTTCCCGGAGTTCCTACGAGCAGTACTTC. Translation gives CAVSPSRSSYEQYF.

The chain links TRBV5-1 to TRBJ2-1, with TRBD1 as a possible D gene (5 bases). Trimming took off 4 bases at V and 2 bases at J, with 19 bases between the two ends. Germline V lookup: CDR1 SGHRS, CDR2 YFSETQ. The CDR3 totals 17 residues. CDR3 region: CASSSAAGLVPYNEQFF. The CDR3 region has the DNA TGCGCCAGCAGCAGCGCGGCAGGGTTAGTTCCCTACAATGAGCAGTTCTTC. Filled out from reference TRBV5-1 and TRBJ2-1, the complete variable domain reads KAGVTQTPRYLIKTRGQQVTLSCSPISGHRSVSWYQQTPGQGLQFLFEYFSETQRNKGNFPGRFSGRQFSNSRSEMNVSTLELGDSALYLCASSSAAGLVPYNEQFFGPGTRLTVL.

This chain uses TRBV6-5 with TRBJ1-5; 10 nucleotides agree with TRBD1. The CDR3 runs 14 residues. V was clipped by 6 bases and J by 7 bases; unmatched bases: 6. Germline V gives CDR1 MNHEY, CDR2 SVGAGI. The CDR3 loop is CASSRDRGGQPQHF. The CDR3 DNA follows: TGTGCCAGCAGCCGGGACAGGGGAGGACAGCCCCAGCATTTT.

The chain joins TRBV20-1 to TRBJ2-7; the D is unclear. CDR3 length equals 11 residues. The V end was cut by 6 bases, the J end by 6 bases, with 12 bases between. Per germline, CDR1 DFQATT and CDR2 SNEGSKA (reference sequence). The CDR3 spells CSAHSVIEQYF. The DNA of the CDR3 is TGCAGTGCCCACTCGGTCATCGAGCAGTACTTC.

The chain recombines TRBV30 with TRBJ2-7; TRBD2 agrees at 8 bases. There are 17 residues in the CDR3. The V gene's germline CDR1 is GTSNPN and CDR2 SVGIG (reference sequence). After removal of 0 bases from V and 2 bases from J, the junction contained 12 bases not matched to a gene. The chain's CDR3 is CAWSVGIGGRSPYEQYF. The CDR3 DNA follows: TGTGCCTGGAGTGTAGGAATAGGCGGGAGGTCGCCCTACGAGCAGTACTTC.

The V and J genes are TRBV5-1 and TRBJ2-4; tentatively, D is TRBD2 (5 bases). Per germline, CDR1 SGHRS and CDR2 YFSETQ. V was cut by 5 bases and J by 0 bases, with 21 bases left in between. The CDR3 has 18 amino acids. The CDR3, as DNA: TGCGCCAGCAGTCCGGGGTGGGAATCCGCCTCAGCCAAAAACATTCAGTACTTC. Protein: CASSPGWESASAKNIQYF. The entire variable domain, with the rest obtained from reference TRBV5-1 and TRBJ2-4, is as follows: KAGVTQTPRYLIKTRGQQVTLSCSPISGHRSVSWYQQTPGQGLQFLFEYFSETQRNKGNFPGRFSGRQFSNSRSEMNVSTLELGDSALYLCASSPGWESASAKNIQYFGAGTRLSVL.

The chain combines TRBV18 with TRBJ2-1; D call uncertain. V shed 4 bases and J shed 9 bases, with 13 bases lying between them. Germline lookup yields CDR1 KGHSH and CDR2 LQKENI. The CDR3 consists of 13 residues. Here the CDR3 DNA reads TGTGCCAGCTCACGTGGGCTGTCCTCTGAGCAGTTCTTC. Amino acids: CASSRGLSSEQFF.

To note about this clone: A junction boundary mismatches the germline segment, possibly from a read error. Other DNA sequences in this sample translate to the same CDR3. The chain uses TRBV28 and TRBJ2-4; D remains ambiguous. CDR3 length equals 14 residues. Germline V gene lookup returns CDR1 MDHEN and CDR2 SYDVKM. The CDR3 coding sequence is TGTGCTAGCACCGAAGCCGGAGCCAAAAACATTCAGTACTTC. Protein sequence: CASTEAGAKNIQYF.